This note documents a single T cell receptor (beta chain) sequence. The data were taken from a study of T cell changes during pregnancy in multiple sclerosis. This CDR3 is built from 12 residues. Germline assignment: CDR1 MDHEN and CDR2 SYDVKM. V was shortened by 4 bases and J by 3 bases, with 6 bases between the two germline ends. Method: immunoSEQ multiplex PCR; TCRdb's copy keeps in-frame clones and lacks some. The sample lists over 35,000 clones, about nine tenths occurring once. The chain is built from TRBV28 and TRBJ2-5; D is unresolved. The sequencing here drew on CD4+ T cells from peripheral blood mononuclear cells, taken in the first trimester of pregnancy. This sequence originates from a female donor in good health, enrolled as a control in a pregnancy study. This chain's CDR3 is CASSSSEETQYF. The DNA for the CDR3 is TGTGCCAGCAGTTCCTCGGAAGAGACCCAGTACTTC.